Listed below are T cell receptor beta chains from one sample, sequenced in a study of control samples from healthy donors and cancer patients. Produced via immunoSEQ multiplex PCR; TCRdb's table is partial and in-frame only. This table holds approximately 76,000 clones, 84% found once. Sequencing was done on a sample of PBMCs. The receptor set was obtained from a man between 60 and 75 years old with head and neck cancer. The CDR3 runs from the conserved cysteine through the conserved F or W. The D gene is left open where the match is weak. Expanded clones get a size class; other rows say once, few or many, or leave the size out.

j_call: TRBJ1-2; clone_size: medium-sized; v_call: TRBV19; cdr3_length: 15; d_call: -; cdr3_nt: TGTGCCAGTAGTATAGATCGAGGACAGCGCTATGGCTACACCTTC; cdr3_aa: CASSIDRGQRYGYTF
j_call: TRBJ1-6; clone_size: few; v_call: TRBV7-2; cdr3_length: 15; d_call: -; cdr3_nt: TGTGCCAGCAGCTCCCGGCAGGTTTATAATTCACCCCTCCACTTT; cdr3_aa: CASSSRQVYNSPLHF
j_call: TRBJ2-7; clone_size: -; v_call: TRBV27; cdr3_length: 14; d_call: -; cdr3_nt: TGTGCCAGCAGTCCTGGGACGGAGCTACGAGAGCAGTACTTC; cdr3_aa: CASSPGTELREQYF
j_call: TRBJ2-7; clone_size: -; v_call: TRBV29-1; cdr3_length: 12; d_call: -; cdr3_nt: TGCAGCGTTGGGACTGGACGACACGGGCAGTACTTC; cdr3_aa: CSVGTGRHGQYF
j_call: TRBJ2-6; clone_size: once; v_call: TRBV5-1; cdr3_length: 14; d_call: -; cdr3_nt: TGCGCCAGCAGCTTCAGCTCTGGGGCCAACGTCCTGACTTTC; cdr3_aa: CASSFSSGANVLTF
j_call: TRBJ2-1; clone_size: -; v_call: TRBV18; cdr3_length: 17; d_call: TRBD2; cdr3_nt: TGTGCCAGCTCACCCTCCGGACTAGCGGGAGCCTACAATGAGCAGTTCTTC; cdr3_aa: CASSPSGLAGAYNEQFF
j_call: TRBJ1-5; clone_size: -; v_call: TRBV4-1; cdr3_length: 15; d_call: TRBD1; cdr3_nt: TGCGCCAGCAGCCAACCGGGACAGGGCAATCAGCCCCAGCATTTT; cdr3_aa: CASSQPGQGNQPQHF
j_call: TRBJ1-5; clone_size: -; v_call: TRBV6-1; cdr3_length: 13; d_call: -; cdr3_nt: TGTGCCAGCAGTGATCAGACCCTCTGGGCCCAGCATTTT; cdr3_aa: CASSDQTLWAQHF
j_call: TRBJ1-2; clone_size: -; v_call: TRBV4-1; cdr3_length: 13; d_call: -; cdr3_nt: TGCGCCAGCAGCCAAGTAGGTAACTATGGCTACACCTTC; cdr3_aa: CASSQVGNYGYTF
j_call: TRBJ2-1; clone_size: -; v_call: TRBV29-1; cdr3_length: 13; d_call: -; cdr3_nt: TGCAGCGTTGAAGATCACAGGGACAATGAGCAGTTCTTC; cdr3_aa: CSVEDHRDNEQFF
j_call: TRBJ1-2; clone_size: -; v_call: TRBV24-1; cdr3_length: 12; d_call: -; cdr3_nt: TGTGCCACCAGTGATCCGACTGGCGGCTACACCTTC; cdr3_aa: CATSDPTGGYTF
j_call: TRBJ2-7; clone_size: once; v_call: TRBV28; cdr3_length: 16; d_call: -; cdr3_nt: TGTGCCAGCAGTTTTCAGGCTGAGCGGGCCACCTACGAGCAGTACTTC; cdr3_aa: CASSFQAERATYEQYF
j_call: TRBJ2-3; clone_size: -; v_call: TRBV5-5; cdr3_length: 15; d_call: -; cdr3_nt: TGTGCCAGCAGCTTGGGGGCGATTAGCACAGATACGCAGTATTTT; cdr3_aa: CASSLGAISTDTQYF
j_call: TRBJ1-5; clone_size: -; v_call: TRBV19; cdr3_length: 15; d_call: -; cdr3_nt: TGTGCCAGTAGTATTTCCGGGGGGATTAATCAGCCCCAGCATTTT; cdr3_aa: CASSISGGINQPQHF
j_call: TRBJ2-7; clone_size: -; v_call: TRBV6-5; cdr3_length: 14; d_call: TRBD2; cdr3_nt: TGTGCCAGCAGTTGGACTAGCGGGTCCCGGGAGCAGTACTTC; cdr3_aa: CASSWTSGSREQYF
j_call: TRBJ2-2; clone_size: -; v_call: TRBV4-1; cdr3_length: 15; d_call: TRBD2; cdr3_nt: TGCGCCAGCAGCCCTCTGGGGGAGGGGACCGGGGAGCTGTTTTTT; cdr3_aa: CASSPLGEGTGELFF
j_call: TRBJ1-2; clone_size: -; v_call: TRBV7-2; cdr3_length: 15; d_call: -; cdr3_nt: TGTGCCAGCAGAAAGGACGGGCGAGTACGGTATGGCTACACCTTC; cdr3_aa: CASRKDGRVRYGYTF
j_call: TRBJ1-1; clone_size: few; v_call: TRBV28; cdr3_length: 15; d_call: -; cdr3_nt: TGTGCCAGCCGAGCGTGGGCAGGGACGAACACTGAAGCTTTCTTT; cdr3_aa: CASRAWAGTNTEAFF
j_call: TRBJ1-5; clone_size: -; v_call: TRBV28; cdr3_length: 15; d_call: -; cdr3_nt: TGTGCCAGCAGTTTAGACCACGGCGGGGATCAGCCCCAGCATTTT; cdr3_aa: CASSLDHGGDQPQHF
j_call: TRBJ2-1; clone_size: -; v_call: TRBV7-9; cdr3_length: 15; d_call: -; cdr3_nt: TGTGCCAGTAAACCGGGATCAAACTCCTACAATGAGCAGTTCTTC; cdr3_aa: CASKPGSNSYNEQFF
j_call: TRBJ2-2; clone_size: -; v_call: TRBV29-1; cdr3_length: 14; d_call: -; cdr3_nt: TGCAGCGTTGTTAGGGATTTGGACACCGGGGAGCTGTTTTTT; cdr3_aa: CSVVRDLDTGELFF
j_call: TRBJ2-3; clone_size: -; v_call: TRBV7-9; cdr3_length: 16; d_call: -; cdr3_nt: TGTGCCACCACAGGCGGGATCGGCGCTAGCACAGATACGCAGTATTTT; cdr3_aa: CATTGGIGASTDTQYF
j_call: TRBJ1-3; clone_size: -; v_call: TRBV4-2; cdr3_length: 14; d_call: -; cdr3_nt: TGTGCCACTCGGGGGGGGTGGCTTGGAAACACCATATATTTT; cdr3_aa: CATRGGWLGNTIYF
j_call: TRBJ1-2; clone_size: -; v_call: TRBV10-3; cdr3_length: 15; d_call: TRBD1; cdr3_nt: TGTGCCATCAGTGAGTCGAGAGGGGGCGGCTATGGCTACACCTTC; cdr3_aa: CAISESRGGGYGYTF
j_call: TRBJ2-7; clone_size: -; v_call: TRBV6-5; cdr3_length: 13; d_call: -; cdr3_nt: TGTGCCAGCATGTTTTGGGCTGCCTACGAGCAGTACTTC; cdr3_aa: CASMFWAAYEQYF
j_call: TRBJ2-5; clone_size: -; v_call: TRBV6-7; cdr3_length: 22; d_call: -; cdr3_nt: TGTGCCAGCAGTTACTCGATATGGGAGCTTGACCCCGTAGAGCGGGACCAAGAGACCCAGTACTTC; cdr3_aa: CASSYSIWELDPVERDQETQYF
j_call: TRBJ1-2; clone_size: -; v_call: TRBV28; cdr3_length: 17; d_call: -; cdr3_nt: TGTGCCAGCAGGTACCTCTCCCGACCCGGCTTATGGGATGGCTACACCTTC; cdr3_aa: CASRYLSRPGLWDGYTF
j_call: TRBJ2-7; clone_size: -; v_call: TRBV6-5; cdr3_length: 15; d_call: TRBD2; cdr3_nt: TGTGCCAGCAGTTACTCTAGCGGGGGGCACTACGAGCAGTACTTC; cdr3_aa: CASSYSSGGHYEQYF
j_call: TRBJ2-3; clone_size: -; v_call: TRBV24-1; cdr3_length: 16; d_call: TRBD1; cdr3_nt: TGTGCCACCAGTGATACCGGACAGGGCCGAACAGATACGCAGTATTTT; cdr3_aa: CATSDTGQGRTDTQYF
j_call: TRBJ2-1; clone_size: -; v_call: TRBV9; cdr3_length: 14; d_call: -; cdr3_nt: TGTGCCAGCAGCGTAGCTACTGGGGGTAGTGAGCAGTTCTTC; cdr3_aa: CASSVATGGSEQFF
j_call: TRBJ1-2; clone_size: -; v_call: TRBV5-1; cdr3_length: 15; d_call: -; cdr3_nt: TGCGCCAGCAGCTTAACGGGGCAGGGAGACTATGGCTACACCTTC; cdr3_aa: CASSLTGQGDYGYTF
j_call: TRBJ2-7; clone_size: -; v_call: TRBV28; cdr3_length: 16; d_call: -; cdr3_nt: TGTGCCAGCAGTGCCGGGGTAGCGACCGCTTCCTACGAGCAGTACTTC; cdr3_aa: CASSAGVATASYEQYF
j_call: TRBJ2-7; clone_size: -; v_call: TRBV2; cdr3_length: 14; d_call: TRBD2; cdr3_nt: TGTGCCAGGGGGACTAGCGGGAGGTACTACGAGCAGTACTTC; cdr3_aa: CARGTSGRYYEQYF
j_call: TRBJ2-7; clone_size: -; v_call: TRBV7-2; cdr3_length: 15; d_call: TRBD2; cdr3_nt: TGTGCCAGCAGCTTCCAGGGACTAGCGGGTGGGGAGCAGTACTTC; cdr3_aa: CASSFQGLAGGEQYF
j_call: TRBJ2-3; clone_size: -; v_call: TRBV6-1; cdr3_length: 19; d_call: TRBD2; cdr3_nt: TGTGCCAGCAGTGTGGGACTAGCGGGCCCCAGGGGGTGGACAGATACGCAGTATTTT; cdr3_aa: CASSVGLAGPRGWTDTQYF
j_call: TRBJ1-2; clone_size: -; v_call: TRBV10-3; cdr3_length: 13; d_call: -; cdr3_nt: TGTGCCATCAGTCTACAGGGCGGTTCTGGCTACACCTTC; cdr3_aa: CAISLQGGSGYTF
j_call: TRBJ1-6; clone_size: -; v_call: TRBV3-1/TRBV3-2; cdr3_length: 13; d_call: -; cdr3_nt: TGTGCCAGCAGCCAAGAGAGTAATTCACCCCTCCACTTT; cdr3_aa: CASSQESNSPLHF
j_call: TRBJ2-5; clone_size: once; v_call: TRBV7-2; cdr3_length: 13; d_call: -; cdr3_nt: TGTGCCAGCAGGACCCCCAAACAAGAGACCCAGTACTTC; cdr3_aa: CASRTPKQETQYF
j_call: TRBJ1-5; clone_size: -; v_call: TRBV7-8; cdr3_length: 15; d_call: -; cdr3_nt: TGTGCCAGCAGCTCTAGACGACTGAACAATCAGCCCCAGCATTTT; cdr3_aa: CASSSRRLNNQPQHF
j_call: TRBJ1-2; clone_size: -; v_call: TRBV3-1/TRBV3-2; cdr3_length: 14; d_call: TRBD1; cdr3_nt: TGTGCCAGCAGCCGGAATCTTGGACAGGTCGGCTACACCTTC; cdr3_aa: CASSRNLGQVGYTF
j_call: TRBJ1-1; clone_size: -; v_call: TRBV28; cdr3_length: 12; d_call: -; cdr3_nt: TGTGCCAGCAGTCGGTGGGACACTGAAGCTTTCTTT; cdr3_aa: CASSRWDTEAFF